The 30 T cell receptor beta chains below come from one sample, sequenced in a study of CXCR3-negative and CXCR3-positive naive CD8 T cells. Antigens for these TCRs are unknown. Researchers prepared the TRB cDNA libraries using 5' RACE with UMI labels. TCRdb re-called the 5' RACE reads; one entry per CDR3 protein, DNA not given. Its table lists approximately 140,000 distinct CDR3 sequences. Study observations and caveats: When CXCR3-positive naive cells were set against CXCR3-negative naive cells, the former had more hydrophobic TRB CDR3s.

Sequencing input: naive CXCR3+ CD8+ T cells from blood. Noted subset: CD45RO-CCR7+CD27+CD95- naive CD8+ T cells expressing CXCR3 (TNR3+). Receptors originate from a human donor in good health. Some clones in this sample may be carry-over from other donors' samples.

The chain carries TRBV29-1 and TRBJ1-1. Germline V gene sequence: CDR1 SQVTM, CDR2 ANQGSEA. The CDR3 runs 13 residues. The CDR3 here is CSLSGGTYTEAFF.

V and J are TRBV6-6 and TRBJ2-7; TCRdb's assignment of TRBD2 cannot be checked, as there is no DNA. This CDR3 is built from 15 residues. Germline V CDR1 and CDR2: MNHNY, SVGAGI (reference sequence). CDR3 sequence reads: CASSNLAGVAYEQYF.

The chain has TRBV6-5 and TRBJ1-6. CDR1 is MNHEY and CDR2 is SVGAGI in the germline V gene. The CDR3 contains 16 residues. This CDR3 is CASSYWPRGPNSPLHF.

The V and J genes are TRBV7-9 and TRBJ2-5. CDR1 is SEHNR, CDR2 FQNEAQ, per germline (reference sequence). The CDR3 consists of 12 residues. The CDR3 reads CASSFDRETQYF.

This chain uses TRBV6-6 with TRBJ2-7. In germline, CDR1 is MNHNY, CDR2 SVGAGI (reference sequence). The CDR3 length is 14 residues. The CDR3: CASSYSSTGDEQYF.

This chain connects TRBV5-1 to TRBJ2-1; TCRdb lists TRBD1, though no DNA is available to test this call. This CDR3 spans 16 amino acids. Per the germline V gene, CDR1 is SGHRS and CDR2 is YFSETQ. The CDR3 sequence is CASSLVLRQGVDEQFF.

CDR3 region: CASSEFDSYEQYF. V gene TRBV25-1 combines with J gene TRBJ2-7. CDR1 is MGHDK, CDR2 SYGVNS, per germline. CDR3 length equals 13 residues.

This chain uses TRBV7-9 with TRBJ2-5. This CDR3 contains 13 residues. Germline CDR1 reads SEHNR; CDR2 reads FQNEAQ (reference sequence). CDR3 residues: CASSLRQQETQYF.

The V call is TRBV29-1, the J call TRBJ2-7; TCRdb selects TRBD1, and the lack of DNA leaves this call unchecked. The CDR3 consists of 15 residues. The V gene's germline CDR1 is SQVTM and CDR2 ANQGSEA. The CDR3 is CSGGTGDLPHTEQYF.

The CDR3 loop reads CASSTTGTLYEQYF. J is TRBJ2-7 and V is TRBV28. Germline V CDR1 and CDR2: MDHEN, SYDVKM. This CDR3 is built from 14 residues. Full variable domain (remainder filled in from reference TRBV28 and TRBJ2-7): DVKVTQSSRYLVKRTGEKVFLECVQDMDHENMFWYRQDPGLGLRLIYFSYDVKMKEKGDIPEGYSVSREKKERFSLILESASTNQTSMYLCASSTTGTLYEQYFGPGTRLTVT.

The J gene is TRBJ2-2, the V gene TRBV29-1; as DNA is missing, the TRBD2 call by TCRdb cannot be tested. This CDR3 contains 15 residues. Germline V lookup: CDR1 SQVTM, CDR2 ANQGSEA. Here the CDR3 reads CSVERAGDETGELFF.

V usage is TRBV30 and J usage is TRBJ1-1. The germline V gene encodes CDR1 GTSNPN and CDR2 SVGIG (reference sequence). The CDR3 extends over 12 amino acids. The CDR3: CAWSVGSTEAFF. Combining the CDR3 with reference TRBV30 and TRBJ1-1 gives the whole variable domain SQTIHQWPATLVQPVGSPLSLECTVEGTSNPNLYWYRQAAGRGLQLLFYSVGIGQISSEVPQNLSASRPQDRQFILSSKKLLLSDSGFYLCAWSVGSTEAFFGQGTRLTVV.

The rearrangement uses TRBV29-1 and TRBJ2-7; TCRdb's assignment of TRBD1 cannot be checked, as there is no DNA. Germline V gene lookup returns CDR1 SQVTM and CDR2 ANQGSEA. The CDR3 sequence is 16 residues long. The CDR3 reads CSVEYSDRGLEGEQYF.

The chain joins TRBV7-3 to TRBJ1-4; absent DNA, TCRdb's TRBD1 call cannot be checked. Per the germline V gene, CDR1 is SGHTA and CDR2 is FQGTGA. This CDR3 region has 15 residues. Here the CDR3 reads CTSSWGTVRNEKLFF.

The chain carries TRBV5-1 and TRBJ2-7. Germline V gene data show CDR1 as SGHRS and CDR2 as YFSETQ. CDR3 length equals 12 residues. The CDR3 is CASSFDSYEQYF.

The chain is built from TRBV7-6 and TRBJ2-3; without DNA, the TCRdb call of TRBD1 cannot be checked. CDR1 is SGHVS and CDR2 is FNYEAQ in the germline V gene. CDR3 length: 16 amino acids. CDR3 residues: CASSFRQDEGTDTQYF. The whole variable domain, remainder taken from reference TRBV7-6 and TRBJ2-3, is GAGVSQSPRYKVTKRGQDVALRCDPISGHVSLYWYRQALGQGPEFLTYFNYEAQQDKSGLPNDRFSAERPEGSISTLTIQRTEQRDSAMYRCASSFRQDEGTDTQYFGPGTRLTVL.

The gene calls are TRBV6-5 and TRBJ1-1. Germline assignment: CDR1 MNHEY and CDR2 SVGAGI. The CDR3 length is 14 residues. The CDR3: CASSYDTANTEAFF.

The rearrangement joins TRBV29-1 to TRBJ2-1; TCRdb lists TRBD1, though no DNA is available to test this call. This CDR3 is built from 12 residues. Germline CDR1 SQVTM, CDR2 ANQGSEA. This chain's CDR3 is CSADSASPEQFF.

The rearrangement uses TRBV7-9 and TRBJ1-1. This CDR3 region has 18 residues. Germline-derived CDR1 and CDR2 are SEHNR and FQNEAQ (reference sequence). The CDR3 is CASSLDDDLAGPNTEAFF.

V is TRBV4-2 and J is TRBJ1-1; TCRdb lists TRBD1, though no DNA is available to test this call. The CDR3 spans 15 residues. CDR1 is LGHNA and CDR2 is YNFKEQ in the germline V gene. This CDR3 reads CASSLRTGRNTEAFF.

V and J are TRBV7-9 and TRBJ2-1; TCRdb returns TRBD1, unconfirmable since there is no DNA. This CDR3 is built from 13 residues. The germline gives CDR1 SEHNR, CDR2 FQNEAQ (reference sequence). CDR3 amino acids: CASSLYGKNEQFF.

J is TRBJ2-7 and V is TRBV30; TCRdb picks TRBD2, but there is no DNA to check that call. CDR3 length: 13 residues. Germline lookup yields CDR1 GTSNPN and CDR2 SVGIG (reference sequence). Here the CDR3 reads CAWRGREYYEQYF.

The CDR3 is CASDSGQGFSGANVLTF. The chain joins TRBV12-3 or TRBV12-4 to TRBJ2-6; the D gene TCRdb calls, TRBD1, cannot be checked with no DNA. The length of the CDR3 is 17 residues.

The V gene is TRBV5-6, the J gene TRBJ1-1; as DNA is missing, the TRBD1 call by TCRdb cannot be tested. Germline V CDR1 and CDR2: SGHDT, YYEEEE. The CDR3 covers 12 residues. CDR3 protein: CASSRSGFEAFF.

V usage is TRBV7-2 and J usage is TRBJ2-7; without DNA, the TCRdb call of TRBD2 cannot be checked. The CDR3 totals 15 residues. Germline V gene data show CDR1 as SGHTA and CDR2 as FQGNSA. CDR3 residues: CASRSLAGGYGEQYF.

The chain has TRBV29-1 and TRBJ2-3. CDR1 and CDR2 (germline): SQVTM, ANQGSEA. The CDR3 spans 13 residues. CDR3 loop: CSVAGVATDTQYF.

This chain joins TRBV27 and TRBJ2-2; the D gene TCRdb calls, TRBD1, cannot be checked with no DNA. The CDR3 is 18 residues long. The V gene's germline CDR1 is MNHEY and CDR2 SMNVEV (reference sequence). CDR3: CASSLWNWDRRSTGELFF.

This sequence joins TRBV4-1 and TRBJ1-1; TCRdb returns TRBD1, unconfirmable since there is no DNA. In germline, CDR1 is MGHRA, CDR2 YSYEKL. The length of the CDR3 is 14 residues. CDR3 region: CASSQDRTEKQAFF.

The gene calls are TRBV18 and TRBJ2-7; TCRdb reports TRBD2, a call that lacks DNA to check it against. This CDR3 spans 16 amino acids. The germline V gene has CDR1 KGHSH and CDR2 LQKENI. The CDR3 here is CASSPPTSVRSYEQYF.

The chain is built from TRBV6-2 or TRBV6-3 and TRBJ2-7; the TCRdb D gene call, TRBD1, has no DNA to confirm it. Looked up from germline, CDR1 is MNHEY and CDR2 is SVGEGT. The CDR3 runs 13 residues. The chain's CDR3 is CASKDINYYEQYF.